This T cell receptor (beta chain) was sequenced during a study of monozygotic twins with inflammatory bowel disease. TCRdb reanalyzed the 5' RACE reads, giving one entry per CDR3 protein sequence and no DNA. This listing includes 350,000 to 400,000 distinct CDR3 sequences. The germline gives CDR1 SGHRS, CDR2 YFSETQ. The CDR3 is made up of 16 amino acids. The TCR originated in a human donor with ulcerative colitis or Crohn's disease, or a healthy co-twin of an affected twin (not recorded which). Sequencing used blood. The J gene is TRBJ2-5, the V gene TRBV5-1; the D call of TRBD2 rests on TCRdb alone, since no DNA is present to check it. CDR3 protein: CASSLDGTSGGETRYF.